The next 17 T cell receptor beta chains were all read from a single sample in a study of control samples from healthy donors and cancer patients. The assay was immunoSEQ multiplex PCR, and TCRdb's table has in-frame clones only and misses some. The top ten clones hold around 1.1% of a sample with about 120,000 clones, around 87% of them seen once. Sequences were obtained from PBMCs. These receptors all come from a woman aged 45-65 years with colorectal cancer.

The chain recombines TRBV5-6 with TRBJ2-5; TRBD2 aligns across 10 bases. The germline CDR1 and CDR2 sequences are SGHDT and YYEEEE. The CDR3 loop spans 16 amino acids. J lost 5 bases, V lost 4 bases, and 11 bases had no gene match. CDR3: CASSRQAGGGGETQYF. CDR3 coding DNA: TGTGCCAGCAGCCGACAAGCGGGAGGGGGCGGGGAGACCCAGTACTTC.

The genes are TRBV3-1 (or the pseudogene TRBV3-2) and TRBJ1-1; 8 nucleotides agree with TRBD1. CDR1 is LGHDT, CDR2 YNNKEL, per germline (reference sequence). With V trimmed by 3 bases and J by 7 bases, 1 base remained unmatched. The length of the CDR3 is 12 residues. DNA of the CDR3: TGTGCCAGCAGCCAGGGACAGGTTGAAGCTTTCTTT. Its translation is CASSQGQVEAFF.

There are a few counts of this clone. This chain uses TRBV5-1 with TRBJ2-5; D gene uncertain. Germline assignment: CDR1 SGHRS and CDR2 YFSETQ. The CDR3 runs 13 residues. V was trimmed by 0 bases and J by 2 bases, leaving 5 bases between them. The DNA for the CDR3 is TGCGCCAGCAGCTTGGGGGGACAAGAGACCCAGTACTTC. Translating gives CASSLGGQETQYF. Full variable domain (rest looked up from reference TRBV5-1 and TRBJ2-5): KAGVTQTPRYLIKTRGQQVTLSCSPISGHRSVSWYQQTPGQGLQFLFEYFSETQRNKGNFPGRFSGRQFSNSRSEMNVSTLELGDSALYLCASSLGGQETQYFGPGTRLLVL.

A word on this clone: Additional DNA sequences in this sample encode the identical CDR3. The chain has TRBV27 and TRBJ2-7; 8 nucleotides agree with TRBD2. Unmatched junction bases numbered 5, after V lost 5 bases and J lost 2 bases. Per the germline V gene, CDR1 is MNHEY and CDR2 is SMNVEV (reference sequence). This CDR3 has 14 amino acids. Written as DNA, the CDR3 is TGTGCCAGCAGTCCTCGGGGGGGGCCCTACGAGCAGTACTTC. Protein: CASSPRGGPYEQYF.

This clone was picked up a small number of times. The chain employs TRBV2 and TRBJ2-1, with D hard to call. The CDR3 is made up of 15 amino acids. Trimming shortened V by 4 bases and J by 6 bases, and 16 bases separated the two germline ends. CDR1 and CDR2 from the germline V gene are SNHLY and FYNNEI. The DNA for the CDR3 is TGTGCCAGCAGTGTCGACTCCGGCTCACTCAATGAGCAGTTCTTC. Translation: CASSVDSGSLNEQFF.

The chain uses TRBV2 and TRBJ1-1, with TRBD1 matching 8 bases. J lost 4 bases, V lost 6 bases, and 7 bases had no gene match. The germline V gene has CDR1 SNHLY and CDR2 FYNNEI. This CDR3 is 14 amino acids long. For the CDR3, the DNA is TGTGCCAGCAGGGCCAGACAGGGGAGCACTGAAGCTTTCTTT. Translated, it gives CASRARQGSTEAFF.

This rearrangement joins TRBV10-1 to TRBJ1-1, with 7 bases that match TRBD1. Germline V gene sequence: CDR1 WNHNN, CDR2 SYGVQD (reference sequence). This CDR3 comprises 17 residues. Losses at the gene ends were 0 bases for V and 0 bases for J; bases not matched to a gene: 7. The CDR3 loop is CASSESQGVRVNTEAFF. The CDR3 DNA reads as TGCGCCAGCAGTGAGTCTCAGGGGGTGAGGGTGAACACTGAAGCTTTCTTT.

The chain uses TRBV30 and TRBJ2-5, with D perhaps matching TRBD2 (6 bases). This CDR3 has 14 residues. Trimming took 2 bases from V and 5 from J, leaving 15 bases between them. Germline loops: CDR1 GTSNPN, CDR2 SVGIG (reference sequence). CDR3 bases: TGTGCCTGGAGTAGTTCGGGGGTTGAGGAGACCCAGTACTTC. Translating it yields CAWSSSGVEETQYF.

This chain joins TRBV12-5 and TRBJ2-2; 11 bases agree with TRBD2. This CDR3 spans 19 amino acids. V lost 0 bases to trimming and J lost 0 bases; unmatched junction nucleotides: 6. Germline lookup yields CDR1 LGHNT and CDR2 FRNRAP. CDR3 DNA sequence: TGTGCTAGTGGTTTGGTACGGGGGACTAGCGGAGCGAACACCGGGGAGCTGTTTTTT. This encodes CASGLVRGTSGANTGELFF.

This sequence joins TRBV7-9 and TRBJ2-3; 10 nucleotides match TRBD2. The CDR3 is made up of 16 amino acids. With 4 bases clipped from V and 1 base from J, the junction kept 5 bases outside the gene matches. Germline V CDR1 and CDR2: SEHNR, FQNEAQ (reference sequence). The CDR3 sequence is CASSSAGTSGTDTQYF. The CDR3 DNA reads as TGTGCCAGCAGCTCCGCCGGGACTAGCGGCACAGATACGCAGTATTTT.

The gene calls are TRBV7-3 and TRBJ2-1, with 9 bases that match TRBD2. The junction had 3 bases not matched to a gene; V was cut back by 0 bases and J by 3 bases. The CDR3 extends over 16 amino acids. In germline, CDR1 is SGHTA, CDR2 FQGTGA. The DNA for the CDR3 is TGTGCCAGCAGCTTAACCGGGACTAGCAGCTACAATGAGCAGTTCTTC. It codes for CASSLTGTSSYNEQFF. Full variable domain (rest looked up from reference TRBV7-3 and TRBJ2-1): GAGVSQTPSNKVTEKGKYVELRCDPISGHTALYWYRQSLGQGPEFLIYFQGTGAADDSGLPNDRFFAVRPEGSVSTLKIQRTERGDSAVYLCASSLTGTSSYNEQFFGPGTRLTVL.

The chain is built from TRBV6-6 and TRBJ1-1; no clear D gene. Germline V gene sequence: CDR1 MNHNY, CDR2 SVGAGI (reference sequence). Trimming removed 5 bases at V and 5 bases at J, with 6 bases between. This CDR3 has 11 amino acids. In DNA form, the CDR3 reads TGTGCCAGCAGTAGGGTTACTGAAGCTTTCTTT. It codes for CASSRVTEAFF.

The chain couples TRBV29-1 to TRBJ2-3; possible D gene TRBD2, 6 bases. Per germline, CDR1 SQVTM and CDR2 ANQGSEA. V gave up 6 bases and J gave up 4 bases, with 14 bases separating them. This CDR3 has 13 residues. The CDR3, as DNA: TGCAGCGTCGTTGAGACTAGTCCAGATACGCAGTATTTT. Its translation: CSVVETSPDTQYF.

The table lists this clone with many counts. J is TRBJ1-2 and V is TRBV6-5; TRBD1 matches 8 bases. J was trimmed by 5 bases and V by 8 bases; bases with no gene match: 10. In germline, CDR1 is MNHEY, CDR2 SVGAGI. The CDR3 consists of 14 residues. The CDR3 region has the DNA TGTGCCAGCTCAGGACAGGGCCGGTGGTATGGCTACACCTTC. This gives the protein CASSGQGRWYGYTF.

The V call is TRBV6-5, the J call TRBJ2-7; weak D call: TRBD2 (5 bases). V shed 7 bases and J shed 7 bases, with 14 bases lying between them. The CDR3 is 12 residues long. Germline-derived CDR1 and CDR2 are MNHEY and SVGAGI. CDR3 bases: TGTGCCAGCACAGCGGAGAGGAGGGAGCAGTACTTC. This codes for CASTAERREQYF.

The rearrangement joins TRBV27 to TRBJ1-5; D not resolved. This CDR3 spans 14 amino acids. Germline CDR1 MNHEY, CDR2 SMNVEV (reference sequence). With 1 base removed from V and 0 bases from J, the gap between germline ends came to 4 bases. CDR3 residues: CASSLYPSNQPQHF. The CDR3 DNA sequence: TGTGCCAGCAGTTTATATCCTAGCAATCAGCCCCAGCATTTT.

This chain connects TRBV24-1 to TRBJ2-7, with 10 nucleotides matching TRBD1. V lost 9 bases and J lost 5; bases outside the gene matches: 9. Germline V gene data show CDR1 as KGHDR and CDR2 as SFDVKD. CDR3 length equals 14 residues. CDR3 coding DNA: TGTGCCACCTCTGCCGGGACAGGGGTCCACGAGCAGTACTTC. It encodes CATSAGTGVHEQYF.